The entry below describes one T cell receptor (beta chain). MiXCR, applied by TCRdb to the RACE reads, yields one record per CDR3 protein. The sample holds about 83,000 distinct CDR3 sequences, about 6.8% seen once. The record originates from a study of human T cells and chemical hapten exposure. The CDR3 contains 15 residues. The V and J ends lost 0 bases and 3 bases respectively, with 14 bases between them. CDR1 is DFQATT, CDR2 SNEGSKA, per germline (reference sequence). Stated time point: patch test 1, 2 weeks after DPC sensitization. Treatment specified: therapeutic diphenylcyclopropenone sensitization with weekly scalp DPC.

This sequence was found in a woman in her 30s with alopecia areata. Some clones in this sample may be carry-over from other donors' samples. The sample here was whole blood, taken in connection with sensitization to the hapten diphenylcyclopropenone (DPC). This chain uses TRBV20-1 with TRBJ1-1, with a possible D match to TRBD1 (5 bases). The CDR3 DNA reads as TGCAGTGCTAGAGATGAGGGCACAGGTCACACTGAAGCTTTCTTT. Protein: CSARDEGTGHTEAFF.